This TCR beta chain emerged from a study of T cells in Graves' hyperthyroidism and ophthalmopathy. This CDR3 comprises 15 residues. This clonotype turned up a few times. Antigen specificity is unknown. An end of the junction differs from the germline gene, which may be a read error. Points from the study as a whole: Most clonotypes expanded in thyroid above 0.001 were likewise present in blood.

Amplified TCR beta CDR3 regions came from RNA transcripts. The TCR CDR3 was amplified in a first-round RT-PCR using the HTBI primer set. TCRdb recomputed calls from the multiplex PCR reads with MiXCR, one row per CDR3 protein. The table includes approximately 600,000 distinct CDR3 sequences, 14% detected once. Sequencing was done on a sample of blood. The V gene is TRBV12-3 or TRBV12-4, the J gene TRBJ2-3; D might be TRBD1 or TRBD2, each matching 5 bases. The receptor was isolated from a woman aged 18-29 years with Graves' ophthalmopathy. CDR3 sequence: CASTLDRASTGTQYF. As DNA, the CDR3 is TGTGCCAGCACCTTAGACAGAGCTAGCACAGGTACGCAGTATTTT.